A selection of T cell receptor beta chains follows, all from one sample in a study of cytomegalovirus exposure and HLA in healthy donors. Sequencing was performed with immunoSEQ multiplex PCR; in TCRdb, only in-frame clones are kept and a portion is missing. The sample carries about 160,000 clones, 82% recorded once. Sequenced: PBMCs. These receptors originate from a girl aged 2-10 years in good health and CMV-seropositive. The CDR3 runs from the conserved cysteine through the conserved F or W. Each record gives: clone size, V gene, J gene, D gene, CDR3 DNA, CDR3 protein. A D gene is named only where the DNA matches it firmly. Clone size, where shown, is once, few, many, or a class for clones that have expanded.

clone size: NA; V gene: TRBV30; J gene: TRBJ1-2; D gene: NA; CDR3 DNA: TGTGCCTGGAGTGTACCACGGGTTGATGGCTACACCTTC; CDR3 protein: CAWSVPRVDGYTF
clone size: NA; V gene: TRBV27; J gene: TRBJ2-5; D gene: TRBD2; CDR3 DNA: TGTGCCACCTCGGGGGGACTAGCGGGAGGGGAGACCCAGTACTTC; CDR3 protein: CATSGGLAGGETQYF
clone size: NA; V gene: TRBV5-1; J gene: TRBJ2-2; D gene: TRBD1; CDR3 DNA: TGCGCCAGCAGCCTAAGGGACAGTGCCCGAGTGGGGCTGTTTTTT; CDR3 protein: CASSLRDSARVGLFF
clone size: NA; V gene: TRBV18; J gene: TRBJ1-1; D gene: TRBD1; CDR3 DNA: TGTGCCAGTTCAATGACCGGGACAGGAGAAGCTTTCTTT; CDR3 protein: CASSMTGTGEAFF
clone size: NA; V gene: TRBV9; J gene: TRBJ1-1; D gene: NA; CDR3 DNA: TGTGCCAGCAGCGATAGTTATGACAGGCCCGGGAACACTGAAGCTTTCTTT; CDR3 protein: CASSDSYDRPGNTEAFF
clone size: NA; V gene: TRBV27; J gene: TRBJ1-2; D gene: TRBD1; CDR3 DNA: TGTGCCAGCAGTTTAAACCCCAGGGGGATCTATGGCTACACCTTC; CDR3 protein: CASSLNPRGIYGYTF
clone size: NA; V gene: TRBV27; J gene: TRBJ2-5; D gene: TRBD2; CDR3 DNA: TGTGCCAGCAGTCTCTACCCCCCCGGACTAGCGGGAAGAGAGACCCAGTACTTC; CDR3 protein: CASSLYPPGLAGRETQYF
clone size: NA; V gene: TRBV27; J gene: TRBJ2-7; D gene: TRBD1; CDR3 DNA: TGTGCCAGCAGTTCTAGGACAGGGTTCTCCTACGAGCAGTACTTC; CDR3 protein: CASSSRTGFSYEQYF
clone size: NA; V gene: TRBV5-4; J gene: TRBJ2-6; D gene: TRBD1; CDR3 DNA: TGTGCCAGCAGCCTGACAGGGGGCGGCTCTGGGGCCAACGTCCTGACTTTC; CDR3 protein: CASSLTGGGSGANVLTF
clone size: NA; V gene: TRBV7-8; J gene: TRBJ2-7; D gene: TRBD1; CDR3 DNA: TGTGCCAGCAGCTTAGCCGGGACAGCCCCCTACGAGCAGTACTTC; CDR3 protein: CASSLAGTAPYEQYF
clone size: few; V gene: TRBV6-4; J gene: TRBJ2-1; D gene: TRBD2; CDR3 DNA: TGTGCCAGCAGTGAAGGACTAGCGGGAGGGAATGAGCAGTTCTTC; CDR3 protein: CASSEGLAGGNEQFF
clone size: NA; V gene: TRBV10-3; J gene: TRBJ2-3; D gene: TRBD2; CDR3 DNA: TGTGCCATCAGGAAGGGGGAGACTAGCGGGAGTGGGGCAGATACGCAGTATTTT; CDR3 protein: CAIRKGETSGSGADTQYF
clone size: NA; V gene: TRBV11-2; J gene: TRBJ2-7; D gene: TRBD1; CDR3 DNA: TGTGCCAGCAGCTTAGATGATGGCTTCAGGGGGTACTCCTACGAGCAGTACTTC; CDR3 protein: CASSLDDGFRGYSYEQYF
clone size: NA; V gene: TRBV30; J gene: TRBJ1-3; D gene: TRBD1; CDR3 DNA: TGTGCCTGGTCGCAGGGGGTGAACACCATATATTTT; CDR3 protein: CAWSQGVNTIYF
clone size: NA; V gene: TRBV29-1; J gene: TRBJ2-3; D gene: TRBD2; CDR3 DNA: TGCAGCGTTTCCTCGACTAGCGGGGGCACAGATACGCAGTATTTT; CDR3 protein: CSVSSTSGGTDTQYF
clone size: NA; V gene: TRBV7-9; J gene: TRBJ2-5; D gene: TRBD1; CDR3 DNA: TGTGCCAGCAGCTTAGTAATCAGGGGGCGAGTGACCCAGTACTTC; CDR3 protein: CASSLVIRGRVTQYF
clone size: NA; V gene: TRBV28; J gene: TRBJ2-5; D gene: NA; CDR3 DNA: TGTGCCAGCAGCCAAAGCCAGGGGCAAGAGACCCAGTACTTC; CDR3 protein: CASSQSQGQETQYF
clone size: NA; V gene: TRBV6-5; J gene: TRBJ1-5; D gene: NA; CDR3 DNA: TGTGCCGGGGCGGCAGGGCCTCATCAGCCCCAGCATTTT; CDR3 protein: CAGAAGPHQPQHF
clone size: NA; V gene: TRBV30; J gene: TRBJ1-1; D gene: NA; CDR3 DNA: TGTGCCTGGGGCAGACAAGGTGAAGCTTTCTTT; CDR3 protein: CAWGRQGEAFF
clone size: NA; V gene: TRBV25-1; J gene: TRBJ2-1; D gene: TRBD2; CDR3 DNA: TGTGCCAGCAGTGACCTCCCTAGACTAGCGGGAGAATGTGAGCAGTTCTTC; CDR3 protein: CASSDLPRLAGECEQFF
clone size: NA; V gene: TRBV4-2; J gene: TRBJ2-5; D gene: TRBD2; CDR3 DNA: TGTGCCAGCAGCCAAGACCGAGGGACGGGCGGGAGCCCCTGGTACTTC; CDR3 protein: CASSQDRGTGGSPWYF
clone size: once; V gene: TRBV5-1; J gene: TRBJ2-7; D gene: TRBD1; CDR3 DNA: TGCGCCAGCAGCTTCGGAGGACAGGGTTCCGAGCAGTACTTC; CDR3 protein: CASSFGGQGSEQYF
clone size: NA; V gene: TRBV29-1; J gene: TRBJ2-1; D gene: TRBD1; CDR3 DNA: TGCAGCGGCACCCGTAAGGAAGGACAGGGGGTTTATGAGCAGTTCTTC; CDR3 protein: CSGTRKEGQGVYEQFF
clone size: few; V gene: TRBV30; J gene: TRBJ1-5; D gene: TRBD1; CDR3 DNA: TGTGCCTGGAGTGTCGGTGGTGGGGCAGGGGGGAGCAATCAGCCCCAGCATTTT; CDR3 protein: CAWSVGGGAGGSNQPQHF
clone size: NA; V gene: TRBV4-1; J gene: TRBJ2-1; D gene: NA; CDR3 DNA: TGCGCCAGCAGCCAAGATGAGGGCCCGAACAATGAGCAGTTCTTC; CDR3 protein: CASSQDEGPNNEQFF
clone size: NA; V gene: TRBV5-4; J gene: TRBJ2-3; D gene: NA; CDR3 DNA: TGTGCCAGCAGCTTCGGTAGTTCAACAGATACGCAGTATTTT; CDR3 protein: CASSFGSSTDTQYF
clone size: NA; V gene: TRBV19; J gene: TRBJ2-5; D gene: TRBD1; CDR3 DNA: TGTGCCAGTAGCCACAGGGGGCAAGAGACCCAGTACTTC; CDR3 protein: CASSHRGQETQYF
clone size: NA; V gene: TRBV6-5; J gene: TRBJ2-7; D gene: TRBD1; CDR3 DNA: TGTGCCAGCAGCTGGGGACAGCCAAGCTACGAGCAGTACTTC; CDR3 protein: CASSWGQPSYEQYF
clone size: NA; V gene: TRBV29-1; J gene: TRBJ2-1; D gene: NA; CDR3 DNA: TGCAGCGTTTACACCAACAGCTACAATGAGCAGTTCTTC; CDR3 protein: CSVYTNSYNEQFF
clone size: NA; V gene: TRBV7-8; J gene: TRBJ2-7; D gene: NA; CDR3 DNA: TGTGCCAGCAGTCGTGGACAGCATTCGGGTCACAATTACGAGCAGTACTTC; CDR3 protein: CASSRGQHSGHNYEQYF
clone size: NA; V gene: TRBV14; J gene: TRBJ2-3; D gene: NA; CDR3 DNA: TGTGCCAGCAGCCGGAGTGGGGGCTCATACACAGATACGCAGTATTTT; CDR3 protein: CASSRSGGSYTDTQYF
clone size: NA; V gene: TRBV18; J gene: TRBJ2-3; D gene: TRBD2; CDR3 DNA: TGTGCCAGCTGTTTTACTAGCGGGAGGTCAGATACGCAGTATTTT; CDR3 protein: CASCFTSGRSDTQYF
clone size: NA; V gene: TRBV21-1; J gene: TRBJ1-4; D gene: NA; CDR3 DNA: TGTGCCAGCAACTCGGCTCTGACGGGAACGATGGCTGAAAAACTGTTTTTT; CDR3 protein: CASNSALTGTMAEKLFF
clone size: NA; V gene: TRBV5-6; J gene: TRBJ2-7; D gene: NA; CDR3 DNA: TGTGCCAGCAGCTTTTGGGACTCTGACTACGAGCAGTACTTC; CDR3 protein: CASSFWDSDYEQYF
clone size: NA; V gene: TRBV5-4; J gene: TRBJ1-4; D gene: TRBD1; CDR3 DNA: TGTGCCAGCAGTACTTACGGGACAGGGAATGAAAAACTGTTTTTT; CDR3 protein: CASSTYGTGNEKLFF
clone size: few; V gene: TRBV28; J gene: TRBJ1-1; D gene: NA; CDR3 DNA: TGTGCCAGCAGTCGAAAGGGGGTTGAAGCTTTCTTT; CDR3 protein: CASSRKGVEAFF
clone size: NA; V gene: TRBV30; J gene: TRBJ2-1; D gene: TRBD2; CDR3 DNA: TGTGCCTGGAGCCTGGGGTTAGCGGGAGCCACCTCAGGAGAGCAGTTCTTC; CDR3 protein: CAWSLGLAGATSGEQFF
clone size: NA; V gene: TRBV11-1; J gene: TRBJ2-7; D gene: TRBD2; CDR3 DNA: TGTGCCAGCAGCTCCTCGGGACTAGGGGGCGAGCAGTACTTC; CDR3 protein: CASSSSGLGGEQYF
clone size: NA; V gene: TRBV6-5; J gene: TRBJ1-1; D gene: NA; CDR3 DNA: TGTGCCAGCAGTTACACTCTGGGGGGGAACACTGAAGCTTTCTTT; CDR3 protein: CASSYTLGGNTEAFF
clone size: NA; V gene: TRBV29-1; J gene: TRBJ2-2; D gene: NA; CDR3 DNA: TGCAGCGTTGAGATCAGGGCAGGCACCGGGGAGCTGTTTTTT; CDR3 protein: CSVEIRAGTGELFF
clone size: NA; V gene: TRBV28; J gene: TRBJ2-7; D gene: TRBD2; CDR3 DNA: TGTGCCAGCAGTTTACTGGGCGGGAGTGCCTACGAGCAGTACTTC; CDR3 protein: CASSLLGGSAYEQYF
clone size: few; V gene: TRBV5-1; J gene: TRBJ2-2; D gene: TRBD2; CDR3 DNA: TGCGCCAGTCTAGCGGGAGCCGGGGAGCTGTTTTTT; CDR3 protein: CASLAGAGELFF
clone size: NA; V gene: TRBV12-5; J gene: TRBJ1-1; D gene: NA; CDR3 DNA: TGTGCTAGTGGTTTGGTCGGCAGGCCCCTTACTGAAGCTTTCTTT; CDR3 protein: CASGLVGRPLTEAFF
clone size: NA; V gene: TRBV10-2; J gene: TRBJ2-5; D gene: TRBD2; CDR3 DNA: TGCGCCAGCAGTGACCGAGGACTAGCGGGAATAGAGACCCAGTACTTC; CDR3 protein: CASSDRGLAGIETQYF
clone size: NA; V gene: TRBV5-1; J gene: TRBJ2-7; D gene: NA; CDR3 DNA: TGCGCCAGCAGCTCGGGTTACGAGCAGTACTTC; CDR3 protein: CASSSGYEQYF
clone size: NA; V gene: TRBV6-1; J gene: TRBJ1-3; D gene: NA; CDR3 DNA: TGTGCCAGCAGTGAAGAAGGGGGAGCTGGAAACACCATATATTTT; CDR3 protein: CASSEEGGAGNTIYF